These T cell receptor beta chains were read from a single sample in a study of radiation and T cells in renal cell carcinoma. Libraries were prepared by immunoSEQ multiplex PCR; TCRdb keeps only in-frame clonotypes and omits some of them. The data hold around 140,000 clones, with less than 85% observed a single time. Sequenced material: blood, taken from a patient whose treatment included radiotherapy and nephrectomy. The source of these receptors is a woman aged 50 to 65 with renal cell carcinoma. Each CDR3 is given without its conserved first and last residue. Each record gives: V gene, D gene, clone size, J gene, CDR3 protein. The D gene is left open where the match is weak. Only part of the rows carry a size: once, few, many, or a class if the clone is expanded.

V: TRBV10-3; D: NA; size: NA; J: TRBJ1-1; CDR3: AISEESRPMNTEAF
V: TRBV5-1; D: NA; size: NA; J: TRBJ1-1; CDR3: ASSLDGGMNTEAF
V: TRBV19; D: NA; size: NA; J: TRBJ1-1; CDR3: ASSTRVCTEAF
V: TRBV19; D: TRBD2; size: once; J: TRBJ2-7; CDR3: ASSFPAGGSYEQY
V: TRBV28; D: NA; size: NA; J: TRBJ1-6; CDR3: ASSLDSNSPLH
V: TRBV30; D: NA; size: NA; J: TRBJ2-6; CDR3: AWSPGDSGANVLT
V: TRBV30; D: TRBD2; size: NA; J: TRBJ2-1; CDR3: AWSGLAGALLEQF
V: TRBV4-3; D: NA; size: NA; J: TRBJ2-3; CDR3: ASSQDLGADTQY
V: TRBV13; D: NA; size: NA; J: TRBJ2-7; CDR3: ASSFRNRDEQY
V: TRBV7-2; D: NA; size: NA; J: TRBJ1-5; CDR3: ASSFVGDSNQPQH
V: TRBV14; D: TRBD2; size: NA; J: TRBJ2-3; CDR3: ASSQVGSGRGAPQY
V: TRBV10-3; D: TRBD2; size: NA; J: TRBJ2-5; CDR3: AISESSGRAAETQY
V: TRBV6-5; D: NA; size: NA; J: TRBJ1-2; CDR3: ASSRAGNYGYT
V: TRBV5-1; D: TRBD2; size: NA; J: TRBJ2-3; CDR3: ASSLLAGGTDTQY
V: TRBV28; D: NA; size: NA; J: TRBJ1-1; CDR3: ASSLPSGARTEAF
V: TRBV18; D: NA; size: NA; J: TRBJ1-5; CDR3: ASLRGGDQPQH
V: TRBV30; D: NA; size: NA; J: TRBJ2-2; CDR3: AWSDTGLTGELF
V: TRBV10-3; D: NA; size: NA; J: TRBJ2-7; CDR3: AISESIPSYEQY
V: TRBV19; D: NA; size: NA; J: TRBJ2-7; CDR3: ASSIGGISYEQY
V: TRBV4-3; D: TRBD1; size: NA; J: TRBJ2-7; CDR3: ASSPGQGAYEQY
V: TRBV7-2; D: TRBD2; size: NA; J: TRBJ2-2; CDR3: ASSSGLAGGELF
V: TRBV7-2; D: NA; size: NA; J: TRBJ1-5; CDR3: ASSLISVVSNQPQH
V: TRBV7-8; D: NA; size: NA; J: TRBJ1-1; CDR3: ASSPGTVNTEAF
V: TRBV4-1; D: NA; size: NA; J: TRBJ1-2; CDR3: ASSQPLEGYT
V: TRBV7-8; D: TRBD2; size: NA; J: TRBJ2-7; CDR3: ASSFSGAYEQY
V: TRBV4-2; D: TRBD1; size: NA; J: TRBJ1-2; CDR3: ASSQGQGAYGYT
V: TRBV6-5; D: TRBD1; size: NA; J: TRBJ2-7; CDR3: ASRRSDRGYEQY